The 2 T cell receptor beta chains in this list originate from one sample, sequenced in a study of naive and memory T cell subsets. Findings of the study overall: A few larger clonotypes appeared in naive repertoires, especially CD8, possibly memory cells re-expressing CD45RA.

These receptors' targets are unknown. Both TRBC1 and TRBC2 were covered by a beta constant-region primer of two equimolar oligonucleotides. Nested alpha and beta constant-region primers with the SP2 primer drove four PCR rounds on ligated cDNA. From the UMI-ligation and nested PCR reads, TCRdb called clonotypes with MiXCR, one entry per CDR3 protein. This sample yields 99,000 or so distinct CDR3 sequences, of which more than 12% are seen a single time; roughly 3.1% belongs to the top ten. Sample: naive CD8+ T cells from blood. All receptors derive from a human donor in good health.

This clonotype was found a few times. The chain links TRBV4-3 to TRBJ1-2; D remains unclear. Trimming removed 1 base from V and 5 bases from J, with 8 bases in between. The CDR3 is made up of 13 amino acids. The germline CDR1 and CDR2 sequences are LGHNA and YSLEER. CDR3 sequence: CASSQGTGYGYTF. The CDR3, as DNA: TGCGCCAGCAGCCAAGGGACGGGGTATGGCTACACCTTC.

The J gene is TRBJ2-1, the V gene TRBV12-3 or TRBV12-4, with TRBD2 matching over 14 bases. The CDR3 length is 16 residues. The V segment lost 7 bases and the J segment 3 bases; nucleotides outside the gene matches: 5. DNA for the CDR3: TGTGCCAGCACCGTCGGACTAGCGGGGGGCTACAATGAGCAGTTCTTC. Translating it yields CASTVGLAGGYNEQFF.